Each of the 26 T cell receptor beta chains below was sequenced from the same sample in a study of shared clonotypes between healthy human individuals. TCRdb's copy holds only in-frame clones and misses some; the assay was immunoSEQ multiplex PCR. Of some 510,000 clones in the sample, around 79% were seen once. The specimen was PBMCs. Receptors were obtained from a woman in her 40s in good health. Some clones in this sample may be carry-over from other donors' samples.

The chain joins TRBV9 to TRBJ2-7; 11 nucleotides match TRBD2. CDR1 SGDLS and CDR2 YYNGEE come from the germline V gene. The CDR3 length is 15 residues. V trimming: 3 bases; J trimming: 2 bases; junction bases outside the gene matches: 4. DNA of the CDR3: TGTGCCAGCAGCGCCGGGACTAGCGGAGCCTACGAGCAGTACTTC. This gives the protein CASSAGTSGAYEQYF.

This clone appeared a single time. The genes are TRBV4-1 and TRBJ2-1, with 10 bases identical to TRBD2. With V trimmed by 6 bases and J by 4 bases, 6 bases remained unmatched. The CDR3 extends over 15 amino acids. Germline V gene lookup returns CDR1 MGHRA and CDR2 YSYEKL. CDR3 region: CASRSSGSGYNEQFF. CDR3 DNA: TGCGCCAGCAGATCTAGCGGGAGTGGGTACAATGAGCAGTTCTTC.

This sequence joins TRBV6-1 and TRBJ1-1; possibly TRBD1 for D (5 bases). Per germline, CDR1 MNHNS and CDR2 SASEGT. Trimming took 6 bases from V and 3 from J, leaving 17 bases between them. This CDR3 contains 15 residues. The CDR3 loop is CASRHSYRGYTEAFF. CDR3 DNA sequence: TGTGCCAGCAGGCACAGCTATAGGGGTTACACTGAAGCTTTCTTT.

The chain has TRBV29-1 and TRBJ1-2; possible D gene TRBD1, 5 bases. Germline V CDR1 and CDR2: SQVTM, ANQGSEA. The CDR3 runs to 12 residues. Trimming removed 4 bases at V and 2 bases at J, with 8 bases between. CDR3 sequence: CSVVSGNYGYTF. Written as DNA, the CDR3 is TGCAGCGTTGTTTCAGGGAACTATGGCTACACCTTC.

The V gene is TRBV4-3, the J gene TRBJ1-4; TRBD1 aligns across 9 bases. This CDR3 has 17 residues. V lost 0 bases, J lost 8 bases, and 10 bases stayed unmatched. CDR1 is LGHNA and CDR2 is YSLEER in the germline V gene. DNA for the CDR3: TGCGCCAGCAGCCAAGATTACGGGACAGGGTGGAGGGAAAAACTGTTTTTT. It codes for CASSQDYGTGWREKLFF.

The genes are TRBV19 and TRBJ2-7, with TRBD2 matching over 11 bases. The CDR3 covers 13 residues. The J segment lost 6 bases and the V segment lost 6 bases, leaving 4 bases of the junction unmatched. Germline-derived CDR1 and CDR2 are LNHDA and SQIVND (reference sequence). The CDR3 DNA follows: TGTGCCAGTAGCACTGGACTAGCGGGCGAGCAGTACTTC. Its translation is CASSTGLAGEQYF.

By share of the sample, this clone is medium-sized (0.01 to 0.1%). This rearrangement joins TRBV6-1 to TRBJ2-1; 10 bases fit TRBD1. Germline CDR1 is MNHNS and CDR2 is SASEGT. This CDR3 has 15 residues. Trimming removed 3 bases from V and 4 bases from J; junction bases left unmatched: 3. CDR3 sequence (DNA): TGTGCCAGCAGTGACGGGACAGGGGAATACAATGAGCAGTTCTTC. This sequence encodes CASSDGTGEYNEQFF.

The J gene is TRBJ2-5, the V gene TRBV9; the D is unclear. The CDR3 runs to 14 residues. From germline, CDR1 is SGDLS and CDR2 YYNGEE. The ends were cut back, 0 bases at V and 5 bases at J, with 11 bases in the middle. This chain's CDR3 is CASSVDPDGETQYF. In DNA, the CDR3 is TGTGCCAGCAGCGTAGATCCTGACGGGGAGACCCAGTACTTC.

This clone came up once. This chain joins TRBV11-2 and TRBJ2-3; tentative D call: TRBD2 (5 bases). V was clipped by 1 base and J by 4 bases, with 15 bases between them. CDR1 is SGHAT and CDR2 is FQNNGV in the germline V gene. The CDR3 covers 16 residues. The CDR3 coding sequence is TGTGCCAGCAGCTTAGTTTTCGGAGGTATTTCAGATACGCAGTATTTT. Protein product: CASSLVFGGISDTQYF.

The V call is TRBV18, the J call TRBJ2-3; D gene unclear. CDR3 length: 14 amino acids. Germline assignment: CDR1 KGHSH and CDR2 LQKENI. V shed 3 bases and J shed 3 bases, with 10 bases lying between them. The CDR3 sequence: CASSPIPTTDTQYF. The CDR3 DNA reads TGTGCCAGCTCACCCATACCTACAACAGATACGCAGTATTTT.

V usage is TRBV19 and J usage is TRBJ2-3, with a weak D call TRBD2 (5 bases). Trimming took 3 bases from V and 0 from J, leaving 13 bases between them. Germline-derived CDR1 and CDR2 are LNHDA and SQIVND (reference sequence). CDR3 length: 16 residues. The CDR3 sequence: CASSIRLAASTDTQYF. Written as DNA, the CDR3 is TGTGCCAGTAGTATCAGGCTAGCTGCTAGCACAGATACGCAGTATTTT.

This clone was picked up one time. The rearrangement links TRBV6-1 to TRBJ1-2; D uncertain. The CDR3 covers 13 residues. Looked up from germline, CDR1 is MNHNS and CDR2 is SASEGT. Deletions cut 6 bases from V and 8 bases from J, with 16 bases between. The chain's CDR3 is CASSPDGLRGYTF. The CDR3 DNA reads TGTGCCAGCAGCCCCGACGGGTTAAGGGGCTACACCTTC.

This rearrangement joins TRBV7-2 to TRBJ2-7, with D tentatively TRBD2 (6 bases). The CDR3 runs to 16 residues. Germline values: CDR1 SGHTA, CDR2 FQGNSA. Trimming took off 5 bases at V and 4 bases at J, with 21 bases between the two ends. CDR3 sequence: CASSISGGINSYEQYF. As DNA, the CDR3 is TGTGCCAGCAGCATCTCAGGCGGGATAAATTCTTACGAGCAGTACTTC.

About this clone: Different DNA sequences within this sample yield the same CDR3. This chain connects TRBV19 to TRBJ2-2; no firm D call. V was cut by 6 bases and J by 5 bases, with 4 bases left in between. The CDR3 covers 11 residues. Germline assignment: CDR1 LNHDA and CDR2 SQIVND (reference sequence). The CDR3 spells CASSRTGELFF. DNA of the CDR3: TGTGCCAGTAGCCGGACCGGGGAGCTGTTTTTT.

This clone was counted only a few times. The V gene is TRBV7-3, the J gene TRBJ2-2; D is tentatively TRBD1 or TRBD2 (5 bases each). The germline gives CDR1 SGHTA, CDR2 FQGTGA. The CDR3 is 15 residues long. V gave up 3 bases and J gave up 4 bases, with 12 bases separating them. This chain's CDR3 is CASSLTGRGTGELFF. In nucleotides, the CDR3 is TGTGCCAGCAGCTTGACGGGAAGGGGCACCGGGGAGCTGTTTTTT.

V gene TRBV2 combines with J gene TRBJ2-1, with D perhaps matching TRBD1 (6 bases). Germline V gene data show CDR1 as SNHLY and CDR2 as FYNNEI. The V end lost 4 bases, the J end lost 3 bases, and 10 bases lay between the germline ends. There are 14 residues in the CDR3. CDR3 protein: CASSVETGYNEQFF. CDR3 DNA: TGTGCCAGCAGTGTGGAGACAGGCTACAATGAGCAGTTCTTC.

The table lists this clone with a few counts. The rearrangement uses TRBV19 and TRBJ1-5; perhaps TRBD1 as D (5 bases). Trimming left V 7 bases short and J 5 bases short, with 9 bases between. The CDR3 is 12 residues long. Germline lookup yields CDR1 LNHDA and CDR2 SQIVND (reference sequence). CDR3 coding DNA: TGTGCCAGTAAAGTGGGGGATCAGCCCCAGCATTTT. It codes for CASKVGDQPQHF. Supplemented by reference TRBV19 and TRBJ1-5, the full variable domain reads DGGITQSPKYLFRKEGQNVTLSCEQNLNHDAMYWYRQDPGQGLRLIYYSQIVNDFQKGDIAEGYSVSREKKESFPLTVTSAQKNPTAFYLCASKVGDQPQHFGDGTRLSIL.

Comments on this clone: Since a far larger clone is one base different, this is likely a read error. The V and J genes are TRBV13 and TRBJ2-1, with 9 bases lining up with TRBD2. Losses at the gene ends were 4 bases for V and 8 bases for J; bases not matched to a gene: 3. The CDR3 spans 13 residues. From germline, CDR1 is PRHDT and CDR2 FYEKMQ (reference sequence). The CDR3 protein is CASSSGLADEQFF. CDR3 bases: TGTGCCAGCAGCTCGGGACTAGCCGATGAGCAGTTCTTC.

V usage is TRBV6-4 and J usage is TRBJ1-1; D uncertain. CDR3 size: 13 residues. Deletions cut 4 bases from V and 1 base from J, with 7 bases between. Germline V CDR1 and CDR2: MRHNA, SNTAGT. The CDR3 region is CASSVTSNTEAFF. In DNA, the CDR3 is TGTGCCAGCAGTGTGACATCGAACACTGAAGCTTTCTTT.

The chain couples TRBV5-1 to TRBJ2-3; maybe TRBD1 (5 bases). This CDR3 has 14 amino acids. Germline V gene sequence: CDR1 SGHRS, CDR2 YFSETQ. Between the trimmed V and J ends, which lost 0 bases and 4 bases, there was a span of 9 bases. In DNA, the CDR3 is TGCGCCAGCAGCTTGGCCGACAGAGCAGATACGCAGTATTTT. Translating it yields CASSLADRADTQYF.

V usage is TRBV30 and J usage is TRBJ2-4, with D hard to call. Trimming stripped 6 bases from V and 5 bases from J, with 11 bases between. This CDR3 spans 12 amino acids. The germline CDR1 and CDR2 sequences are GTSNPN and SVGIG (reference sequence). The CDR3 loop is CACEPAENIQYF. The CDR3 region has the DNA TGTGCCTGCGAGCCCGCGGAAAACATTCAGTACTTC.

V usage is TRBV5-1 and J usage is TRBJ2-3; D is ambiguous. The CDR3 is made up of 14 amino acids. CDR1 is SGHRS and CDR2 is YFSETQ in the germline V gene. Trimming stripped 5 bases from V and 2 bases from J, with 12 bases between. The CDR3 spells CASRLLIDTDTQYF. The CDR3 DNA sequence: TGCGCCAGCAGGTTGCTGATTGACACAGATACGCAGTATTTT.

V usage is TRBV9 and J usage is TRBJ2-2; D is possibly TRBD2 (5 bases). The germline V gene has CDR1 SGDLS and CDR2 YYNGEE. This CDR3 has 16 amino acids. V was trimmed by 0 bases and J by 1 base, leaving 10 bases between them. The CDR3 DNA reads TGTGCCAGCAGCGTAGGCCGGGGAAAGAACACCGGGGAGCTGTTTTTT. It encodes CASSVGRGKNTGELFF.

This chain links TRBV28 with TRBJ1-5, with 9 nucleotides matching TRBD1. CDR1 is MDHEN, CDR2 SYDVKM, per germline. Trimming removed 3 bases from V and 7 bases from J; junction bases left unmatched: 4. The CDR3 contains 14 residues. The CDR3 protein is CASSLGQGSQPQHF. In DNA, the CDR3 is TGTGCCAGCAGTTTGGGACAGGGCTCCCAGCCCCAGCATTTT.

This clone was counted once. The V gene is TRBV7-6, the J gene TRBJ2-7; TRBD2 agrees at 9 bases. The germline CDR1 and CDR2 sequences are SGHVS and FNYEAQ. With V trimmed by 4 bases and J by 4 bases, 8 bases remained unmatched. This CDR3 has 15 residues. CDR3 sequence: CASSSYSGRFYEQYF. Written as DNA, the CDR3 is TGTGCCAGCAGCTCGTATAGCGGGAGATTTTACGAGCAGTACTTC.

This clone appeared many times. This same CDR3 is encoded by further DNA sequences in the sample. Here the CDR3 DNA reads TGTGCCAGCAGTTTACTGAACACCGGGGAGCTGTTTTTT. Its translation: CASSLLNTGELFF. The V gene is TRBV27, the J gene TRBJ2-2; no definite D call. CDR1 MNHEY and CDR2 SMNVEV come from the germline V gene (reference sequence). V lost 2 bases and J lost 1, with 2 bases in between. CDR3 length: 13 residues.